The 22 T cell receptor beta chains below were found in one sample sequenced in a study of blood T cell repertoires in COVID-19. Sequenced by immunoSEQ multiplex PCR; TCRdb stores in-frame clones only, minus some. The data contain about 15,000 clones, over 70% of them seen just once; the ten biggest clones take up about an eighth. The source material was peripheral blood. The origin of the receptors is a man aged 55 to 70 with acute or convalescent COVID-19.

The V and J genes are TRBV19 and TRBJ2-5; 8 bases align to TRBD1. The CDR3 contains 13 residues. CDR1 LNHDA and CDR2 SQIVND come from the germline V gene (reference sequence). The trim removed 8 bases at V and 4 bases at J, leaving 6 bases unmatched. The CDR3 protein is CASGGQGVETQYF. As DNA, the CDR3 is TGTGCCAGTGGCGGACAGGGCGTAGAGACCCAGTACTTC.

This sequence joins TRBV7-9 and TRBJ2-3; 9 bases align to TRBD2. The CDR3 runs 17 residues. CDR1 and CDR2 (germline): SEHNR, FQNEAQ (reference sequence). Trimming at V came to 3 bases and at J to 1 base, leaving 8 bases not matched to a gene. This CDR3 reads CASSFAEIAGGTDTQYF. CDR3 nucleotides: TGTGCCAGCAGCTTTGCTGAAATAGCGGGAGGCACAGATACGCAGTATTTT.

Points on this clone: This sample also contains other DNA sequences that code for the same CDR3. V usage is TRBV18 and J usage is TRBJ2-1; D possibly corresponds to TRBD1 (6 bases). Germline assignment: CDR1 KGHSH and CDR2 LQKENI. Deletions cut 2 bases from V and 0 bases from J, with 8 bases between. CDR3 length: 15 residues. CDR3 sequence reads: CASSPGQTSYNEQFF. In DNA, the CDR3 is TGTGCCAGCTCACCAGGACAGACCTCCTACAATGAGCAGTTCTTC. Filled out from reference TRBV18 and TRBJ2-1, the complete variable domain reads NAGVMQNPRHLVRRRGQEARLRCSPMKGHSHVYWYRQLPEEGLKFMVYLQKENIIDESGMPKERFSAEFPKEGPSILRIQQVVRGDSAAYFCASSPGQTSYNEQFFGPGTRLTVL.

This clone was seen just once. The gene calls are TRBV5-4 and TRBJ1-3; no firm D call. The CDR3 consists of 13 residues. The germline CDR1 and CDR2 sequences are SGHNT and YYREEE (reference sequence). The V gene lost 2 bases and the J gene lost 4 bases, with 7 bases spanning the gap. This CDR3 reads CASSLAGGNTIYF. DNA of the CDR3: TGTGCCAGCAGCTTAGCAGGAGGAAACACCATATATTTT.

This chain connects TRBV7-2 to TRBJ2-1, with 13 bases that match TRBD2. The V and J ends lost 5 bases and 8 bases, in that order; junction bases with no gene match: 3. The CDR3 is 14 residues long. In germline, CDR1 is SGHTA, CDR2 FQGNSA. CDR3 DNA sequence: TGTGCCAGCAGCCAACTAGCGGGAGGGTATGAGCAGTTCTTC. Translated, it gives CASSQLAGGYEQFF. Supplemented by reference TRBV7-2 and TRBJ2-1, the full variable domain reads GAGVSQSPSNKVTEKGKDVELRCDPISGHTALYWYRQSLGQGLEFLIYFQGNSAPDKSGLPSDRFSAERTGGSVSTLTIQRTQQEDSAVYLCASSQLAGGYEQFFGPGTRLTVL.

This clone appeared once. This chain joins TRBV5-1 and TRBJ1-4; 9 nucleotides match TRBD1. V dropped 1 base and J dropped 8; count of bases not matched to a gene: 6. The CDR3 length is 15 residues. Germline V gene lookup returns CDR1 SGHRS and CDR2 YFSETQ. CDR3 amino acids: CASSLQGTGTEKLFF. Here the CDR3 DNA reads TGCGCCAGCAGCTTGCAGGGGACAGGGACCGAAAAACTGTTTTTT.

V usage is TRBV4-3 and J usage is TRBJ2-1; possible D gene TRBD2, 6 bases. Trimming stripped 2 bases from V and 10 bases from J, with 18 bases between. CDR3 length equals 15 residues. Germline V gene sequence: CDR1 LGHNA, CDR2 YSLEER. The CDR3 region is CASSQRAGSTIEQFF. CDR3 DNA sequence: TGCGCCAGCAGCCAAAGAGCGGGTAGTACAATCGAGCAGTTCTTC.

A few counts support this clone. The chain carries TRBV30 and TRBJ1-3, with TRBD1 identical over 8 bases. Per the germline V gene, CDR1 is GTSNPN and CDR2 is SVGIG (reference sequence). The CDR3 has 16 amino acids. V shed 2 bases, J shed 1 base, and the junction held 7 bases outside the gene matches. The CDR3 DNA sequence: TGTGCCTGGAGTCGGACAGGGAAGATTTCTGGAAACACCATATATTTT. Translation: CAWSRTGKISGNTIYF.

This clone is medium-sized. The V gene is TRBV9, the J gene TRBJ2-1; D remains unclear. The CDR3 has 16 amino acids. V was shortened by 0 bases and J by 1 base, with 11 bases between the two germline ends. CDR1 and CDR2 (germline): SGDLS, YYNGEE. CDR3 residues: CASSVEGVTSYNEQFF. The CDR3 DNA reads TGTGCCAGCAGCGTAGAAGGAGTAACATCCTACAATGAGCAGTTCTTC.

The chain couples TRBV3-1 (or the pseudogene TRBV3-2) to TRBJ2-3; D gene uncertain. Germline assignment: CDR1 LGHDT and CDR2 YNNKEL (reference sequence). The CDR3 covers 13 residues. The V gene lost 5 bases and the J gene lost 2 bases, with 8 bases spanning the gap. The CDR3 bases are TGTGCCAGCAGCAATGCCTACACAGATACGCAGTATTTT. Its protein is CASSNAYTDTQYF.

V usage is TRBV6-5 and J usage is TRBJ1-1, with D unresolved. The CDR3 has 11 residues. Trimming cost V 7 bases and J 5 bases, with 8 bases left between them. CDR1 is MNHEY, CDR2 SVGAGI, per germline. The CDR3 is CASTHGTEAFF. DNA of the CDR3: TGTGCCAGCACCCACGGGACTGAAGCTTTCTTT.

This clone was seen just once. The CDR3 DNA reads TGTGCCAGCAGTCTCTGGGGGGGTGAAAAACTGTTTTTT. Protein: CASSLWGGEKLFF. The chain links TRBV6-6 to TRBJ1-4; D possibly corresponds to TRBD1 (5 bases). CDR3 length equals 13 residues. V gave up 5 bases and J gave up 7 bases, with 11 bases separating them. Germline CDR1 and CDR2: MNHNY and SVGAGI (reference sequence).

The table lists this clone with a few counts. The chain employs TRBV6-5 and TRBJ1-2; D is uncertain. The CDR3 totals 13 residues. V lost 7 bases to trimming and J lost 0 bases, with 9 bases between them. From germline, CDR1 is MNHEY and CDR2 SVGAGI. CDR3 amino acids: CASTRGPNYGYTF. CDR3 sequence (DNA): TGTGCCAGCACTCGAGGGCCTAACTATGGCTACACCTTC.

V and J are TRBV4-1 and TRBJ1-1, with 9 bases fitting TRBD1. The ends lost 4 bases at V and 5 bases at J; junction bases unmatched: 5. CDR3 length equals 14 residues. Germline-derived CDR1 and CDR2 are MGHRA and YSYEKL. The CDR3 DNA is TGCGCCAGCAGCCGGGAGACAGGGGGAACTGAAGCTTTCTTT. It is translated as CASSRETGGTEAFF.

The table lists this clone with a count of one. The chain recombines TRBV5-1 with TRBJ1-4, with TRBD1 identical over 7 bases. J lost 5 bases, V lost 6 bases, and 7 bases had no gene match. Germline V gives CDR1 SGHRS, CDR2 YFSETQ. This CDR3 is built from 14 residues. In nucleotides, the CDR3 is TGCGCCAGCACAAATACAGGGGTAAATGAAAAACTGTTTTTT. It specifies CASTNTGVNEKLFF.

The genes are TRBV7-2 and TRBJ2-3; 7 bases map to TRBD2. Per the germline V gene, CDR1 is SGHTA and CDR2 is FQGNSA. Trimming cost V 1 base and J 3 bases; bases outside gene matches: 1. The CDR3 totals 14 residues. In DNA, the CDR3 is TGTGCCAGCAGCTTAGAACTAGCGACAGATACGCAGTATTTT. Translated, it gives CASSLELATDTQYF.

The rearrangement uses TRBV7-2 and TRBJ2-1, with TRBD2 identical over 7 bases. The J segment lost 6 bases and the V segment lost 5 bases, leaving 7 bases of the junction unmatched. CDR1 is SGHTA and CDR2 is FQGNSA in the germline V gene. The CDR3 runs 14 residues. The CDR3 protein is CASSLIGGGNEQFF. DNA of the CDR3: TGTGCCAGCAGCCTTATTGGGGGGGGCAATGAGCAGTTCTTC. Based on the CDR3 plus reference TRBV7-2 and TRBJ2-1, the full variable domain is GAGVSQSPSNKVTEKGKDVELRCDPISGHTALYWYRQSLGQGLEFLIYFQGNSAPDKSGLPSDRFSAERTGGSVSTLTIQRTQQEDSAVYLCASSLIGGGNEQFFGPGTRLTVL.

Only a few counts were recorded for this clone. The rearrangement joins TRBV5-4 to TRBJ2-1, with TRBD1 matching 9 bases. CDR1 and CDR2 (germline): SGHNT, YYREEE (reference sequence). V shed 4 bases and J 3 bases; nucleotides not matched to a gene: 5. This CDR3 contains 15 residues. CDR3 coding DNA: TGTGCCAGCAGCCAACCGGGACAGGGCTACAATGAGCAGTTCTTC. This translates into CASSQPGQGYNEQFF.

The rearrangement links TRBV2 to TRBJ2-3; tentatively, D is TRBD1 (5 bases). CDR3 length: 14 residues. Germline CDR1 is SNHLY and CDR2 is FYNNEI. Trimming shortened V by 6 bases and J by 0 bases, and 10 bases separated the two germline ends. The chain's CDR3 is CASRQGSSTDTQYF. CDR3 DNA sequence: TGTGCCAGCAGGCAGGGATCTAGCACAGATACGCAGTATTTT.

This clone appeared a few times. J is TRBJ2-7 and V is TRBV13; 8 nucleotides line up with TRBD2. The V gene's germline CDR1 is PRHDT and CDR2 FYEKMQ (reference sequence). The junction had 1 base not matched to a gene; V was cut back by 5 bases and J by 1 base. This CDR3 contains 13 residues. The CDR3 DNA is TGTGCCAGCAGCCCGGGAGGGTCCTACGAGCAGTACTTC. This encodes CASSPGGSYEQYF.

The CDR3 protein is CASSGQSRAFF. The CDR3 DNA reads TGTGCCAGCAGCGGACAGAGTAGGGCTTTCTTT. The chain links TRBV6-5 to TRBJ1-1, with D tentatively TRBD1 (6 bases). V gave up 6 bases and J gave up 11 bases, with 13 bases separating them. Per germline, CDR1 MNHEY and CDR2 SVGAGI. The CDR3 consists of 11 residues.

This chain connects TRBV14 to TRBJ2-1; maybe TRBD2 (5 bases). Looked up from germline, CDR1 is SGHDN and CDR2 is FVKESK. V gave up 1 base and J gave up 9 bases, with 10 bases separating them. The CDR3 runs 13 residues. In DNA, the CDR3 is TGTGCCAGCAGCCAAGGTTTAGGAGGTGAGCAGTTCTTC. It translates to CASSQGLGGEQFF.